One and the same sample provided the 8 T cell receptor beta chains below, sequenced in a study of T cell changes during pregnancy in multiple sclerosis. Using immunoSEQ multiplex PCR, the repertoire was profiled, and TCRdb retains in-frame clones only, with some absent. The sample has about 99,000 clones; approximately 95% are singletons. This material consisted of peripheral blood, taken after pregnancy. These receptors all stem from a female donor with multiple sclerosis, enrolled in a pregnancy study.

The chain couples TRBV4-1 to TRBJ2-7; 11 nucleotides line up with TRBD2. Trimming at V came to 4 bases and at J to 2 bases, leaving 4 bases not matched to a gene. The CDR3 consists of 15 residues. Germline CDR1 MGHRA, CDR2 YSYEKL. The CDR3 sequence is CASSRMGLAAYEQYF. CDR3 coding DNA: TGCGCCAGCAGCCGAATGGGACTAGCGGCCTACGAGCAGTACTTC.

This clone was observed once. This chain uses TRBV7-8 with TRBJ1-1; the D is unclear. This CDR3 has 14 residues. Trimming stripped 2 bases from V and 7 bases from J, with 14 bases between. Per the germline V gene, CDR1 is SGHVS and CDR2 is FQNEAQ. The DNA of the CDR3 is TGTGCCAGCAGCTTATTGGCCAGGCGAGATGAAGCTTTCTTT. This codes for CASSLLARRDEAFF.

Only one count was recorded for this clone. The CDR3 reads CASSPTGYLPYF. Here the CDR3 DNA reads TGTGCCAGCAGTCCTACAGGGTACCTACCTTACTTC. The chain recombines TRBV27 with TRBJ2-7; D perhaps matches TRBD1 (6 bases). There are 12 residues in the CDR3. CDR1 is MNHEY, CDR2 SMNVEV, per germline (reference sequence). Trimming left V 5 bases short and J 13 bases short, with 18 bases between.

The gene calls are TRBV10-3 and TRBJ2-2; unclear D gene. The V and J ends lost 9 bases and 4 bases respectively, with 12 bases between them. The germline CDR1 and CDR2 sequences are ENHRY and SYGVKD. CDR3 length: 13 residues. CDR3 sequence: CAISSSGTGELFF. In DNA, the CDR3 is TGTGCCATATCTAGTAGTGGCACCGGGGAGCTGTTTTTT.

The chain uses TRBV5-1 and TRBJ1-2, with D tentatively TRBD1 (6 bases). There are 14 residues in the CDR3. The V gene lost 4 bases and the J gene lost 1 base, with 11 bases spanning the gap. Per germline, CDR1 SGHRS and CDR2 YFSETQ. The DNA for the CDR3 is TGCGCCAGCAGCCGGAACAGGGATAACTATGGCTACACCTTC. Its protein product is CASSRNRDNYGYTF.

The J gene is TRBJ1-1, the V gene TRBV28; no definite D call. V was trimmed by 6 bases and J by 10 bases, leaving 24 bases between them. The CDR3 consists of 15 residues. Germline V gene sequence: CDR1 MDHEN, CDR2 SYDVKM. The CDR3 loop reads CASSNTRAPLGLAFF. CDR3 sequence (DNA): TGTGCCAGCAGCAACACGAGGGCCCCCCTCGGGCTAGCTTTCTTT.

V usage is TRBV7-8 and J usage is TRBJ2-3; 8 bases are shared with TRBD2. CDR1 and CDR2 from the germline V gene are SGHVS and FQNEAQ. With 0 bases clipped from V and 2 bases from J, the junction kept 7 bases outside the gene matches. The CDR3 sequence is 17 residues long. The CDR3 DNA follows: TGTGCCAGCAGCTTAGCCTCCTTCGGGGGGGCCACAGATACGCAGTATTTT. Translated, it gives CASSLASFGGATDTQYF. The complete variable domain, with remaining parts taken from reference TRBV7-8 and TRBJ2-3, reads GAGVSQSPRYKVAKRGQDVALRCDPISGHVSLFWYQQALGQGPEFLTYFQNEAQLDKSGLPSDRFFAERPEGSVSTLKIQRTQQEDSAVYLCASSLASFGGATDTQYFGPGTRLTVL.

The chain links TRBV19 to TRBJ2-7; 9 nucleotides line up with TRBD2. The CDR3 totals 16 residues. Germline CDR1 and CDR2: LNHDA and SQIVND (reference sequence). After removal of 0 bases from V and 3 bases from J, the junction contained 6 bases not matched to a gene. This chain's CDR3 is CASSIDLASGVYEQYF. CDR3 bases: TGTGCCAGTAGTATAGATCTGGCTAGCGGGGTCTACGAGCAGTACTTC.